The clone carrying this TCR beta chain came up a few times. Antigen unknown. This sample was included in a study of T cells in Graves' hyperthyroidism and ophthalmopathy. About the study: Before treatment of any kind, peripheral blood was taken at initial diagnosis. Findings and caveats of the study: The model anticipated ophthalmopathy a median approximately six months pre-onset.

Template material for amplifying TCR beta CDR3 regions consisted of RNA transcripts. The HTBI primer set drove a first-round RT-PCR of the TCR CDR3. TCRdb re-analysed the multiplex PCR reads in MiXCR, keeping a single row per CDR3 protein. The sample holds a few hundred thousand distinct CDR3 sequences, 13% seen once. Reasons for excluding patients were uncontrolled infection, other autoimmune disease, pregnancy or lactation. This TCR derives from a man aged 30 to 39 with Graves' hyperthyroidism that later progressed to Graves' ophthalmopathy. Sequencing was carried out using blood.

The DNA for the CDR3 is TGCGCCAGCAGCCAAGTTTTGACGGGGGGAAAACTGTTTTTT. Protein: CASSQVLTGGKLFF. The V call is TRBV4-1, the J call TRBJ1-4; maybe TRBD1 (5 bases). Trimming took off 1 base at V and 10 bases at J, with 13 bases between the two ends. The CDR3 spans 14 residues. The germline CDR1 and CDR2 sequences are MGHRA and YSYEKL.